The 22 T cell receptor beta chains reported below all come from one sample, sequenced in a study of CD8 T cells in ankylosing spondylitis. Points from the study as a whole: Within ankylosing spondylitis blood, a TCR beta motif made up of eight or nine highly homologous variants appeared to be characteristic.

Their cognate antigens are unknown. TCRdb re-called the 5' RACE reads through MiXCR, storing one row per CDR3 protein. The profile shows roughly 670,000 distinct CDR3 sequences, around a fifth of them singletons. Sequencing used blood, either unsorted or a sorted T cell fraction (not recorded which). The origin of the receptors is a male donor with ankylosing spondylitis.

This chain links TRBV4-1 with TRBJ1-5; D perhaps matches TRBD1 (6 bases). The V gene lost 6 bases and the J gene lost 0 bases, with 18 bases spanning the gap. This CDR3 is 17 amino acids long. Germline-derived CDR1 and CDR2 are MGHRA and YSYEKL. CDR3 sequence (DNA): TGCGCCAGCAGTCCTCCGGGACACCTCTATAGCAATCAGCCCCAGCATTTT. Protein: CASSPPGHLYSNQPQHF.

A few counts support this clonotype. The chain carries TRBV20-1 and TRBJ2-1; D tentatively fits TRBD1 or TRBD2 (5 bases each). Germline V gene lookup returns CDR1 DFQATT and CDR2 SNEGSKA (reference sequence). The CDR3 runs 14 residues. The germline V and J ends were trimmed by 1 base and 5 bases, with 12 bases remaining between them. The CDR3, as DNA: TGCAGTGCTAGAGGCCAGAGGGGAGACAATGAGCAGTTCTTC. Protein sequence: CSARGQRGDNEQFF.

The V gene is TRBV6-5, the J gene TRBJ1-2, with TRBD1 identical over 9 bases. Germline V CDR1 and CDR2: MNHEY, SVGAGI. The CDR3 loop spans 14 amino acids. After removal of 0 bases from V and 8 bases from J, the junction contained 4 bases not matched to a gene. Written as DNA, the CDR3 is TGTGCCAGCAGTTACTCAAACAGGGGGCCCGGCTACACCTTC. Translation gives CASSYSNRGPGYTF.

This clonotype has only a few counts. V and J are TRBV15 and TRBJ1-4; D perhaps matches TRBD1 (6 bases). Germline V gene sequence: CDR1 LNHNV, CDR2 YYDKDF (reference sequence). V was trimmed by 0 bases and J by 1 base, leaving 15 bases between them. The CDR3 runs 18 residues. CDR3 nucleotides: TGTGCCACCAGCAGAGAGGGGGCGTCTGTTGGAACTAATGAAAAACTGTTTTTT. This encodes CATSREGASVGTNEKLFF. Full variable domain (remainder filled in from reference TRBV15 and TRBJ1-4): DAMVIQNPRYQVTQFGKPVTLSCSQTLNHNVMYWYQQKSSQAPKLLFHYYDKDFNNEADTPDNFQSRRPNTSFCFLDIRSPGLGDTAMYLCATSREGASVGTNEKLFFGSGTQLSVL.

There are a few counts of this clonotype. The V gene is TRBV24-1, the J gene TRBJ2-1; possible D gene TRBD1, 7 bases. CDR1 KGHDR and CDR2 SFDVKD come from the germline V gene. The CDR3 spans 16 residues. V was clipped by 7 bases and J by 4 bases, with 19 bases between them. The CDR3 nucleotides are TGTGCCACCAGCCCCGTAGGGGGGACAGCTTACAATGAGCAGTTCTTC. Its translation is CATSPVGGTAYNEQFF.

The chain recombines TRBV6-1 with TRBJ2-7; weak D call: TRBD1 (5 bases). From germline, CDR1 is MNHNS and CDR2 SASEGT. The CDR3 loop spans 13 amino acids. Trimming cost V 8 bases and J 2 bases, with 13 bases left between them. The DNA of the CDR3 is TGTGCCAGCCAGGGATTGGGTCCCTACGAGCAGTACTTC. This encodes CASQGLGPYEQYF.

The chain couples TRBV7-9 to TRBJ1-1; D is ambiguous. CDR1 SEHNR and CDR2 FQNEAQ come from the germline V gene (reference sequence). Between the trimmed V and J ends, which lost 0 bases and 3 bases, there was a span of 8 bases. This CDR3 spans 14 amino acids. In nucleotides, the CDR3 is TGTGCCAGCAGCTTAGCGGACCGCTACACTGAAGCTTTCTTT. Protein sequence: CASSLADRYTEAFF.

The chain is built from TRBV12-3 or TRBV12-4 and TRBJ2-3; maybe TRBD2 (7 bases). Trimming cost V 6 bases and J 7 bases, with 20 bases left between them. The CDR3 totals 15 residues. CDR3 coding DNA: TGTGCCAGCAGAGGAGTGGGGGCGGGAGCTAATACGCAGTATTTT. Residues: CASRGVGAGANTQYF.

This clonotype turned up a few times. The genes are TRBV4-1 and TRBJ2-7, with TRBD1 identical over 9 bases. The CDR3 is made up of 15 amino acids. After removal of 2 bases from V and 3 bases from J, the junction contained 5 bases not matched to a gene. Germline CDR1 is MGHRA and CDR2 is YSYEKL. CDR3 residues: CASSQTGTGFYEQYF. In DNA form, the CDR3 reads TGCGCCAGCAGCCAAACCGGGACAGGGTTCTACGAGCAGTACTTC.

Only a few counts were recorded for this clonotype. The chain's CDR3 is CASPGTSDTGELFF. The CDR3 DNA sequence: TGTGCCAGCCCAGGGACTAGTGACACCGGGGAGCTGTTTTTT. The chain combines TRBV6-1 with TRBJ2-2; 8 bases map to TRBD2. There are 14 residues in the CDR3. The germline V gene encodes CDR1 MNHNS and CDR2 SASEGT. V dropped 8 bases and J dropped 3; count of bases not matched to a gene: 5.

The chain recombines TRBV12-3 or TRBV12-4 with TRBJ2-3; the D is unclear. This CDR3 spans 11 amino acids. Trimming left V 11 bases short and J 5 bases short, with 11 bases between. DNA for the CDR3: TGTGCCTGTAGGGCGAGAGATACGCAGTATTTT. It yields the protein CACRARDTQYF.

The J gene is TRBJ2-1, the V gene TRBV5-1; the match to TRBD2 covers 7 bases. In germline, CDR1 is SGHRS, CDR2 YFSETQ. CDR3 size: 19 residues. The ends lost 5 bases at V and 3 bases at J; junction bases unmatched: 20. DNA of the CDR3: TGCGCCAGCAGGCCTATGCAAGGGTCAAGCGGGACTCACTACAATGAGCAGTTCTTC. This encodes CASRPMQGSSGTHYNEQFF.

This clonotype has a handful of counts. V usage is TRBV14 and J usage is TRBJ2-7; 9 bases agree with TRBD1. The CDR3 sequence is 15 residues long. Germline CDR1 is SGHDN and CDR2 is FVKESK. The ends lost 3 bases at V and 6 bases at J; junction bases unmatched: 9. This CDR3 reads CASSHYRDRVSEQYF. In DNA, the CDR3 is TGTGCCAGCAGCCACTACAGGGACAGGGTTAGCGAGCAGTACTTC. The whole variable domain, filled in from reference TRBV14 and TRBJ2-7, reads EAGVTQFPSHSVIEKGQTVTLRCDPISGHDNLYWYRRVMGKEIKFLLHFVKESKQDESGMPNNRFLAERTGGTYSTLKVQPAELEDSGVYFCASSHYRDRVSEQYFGPGTRLTVT.

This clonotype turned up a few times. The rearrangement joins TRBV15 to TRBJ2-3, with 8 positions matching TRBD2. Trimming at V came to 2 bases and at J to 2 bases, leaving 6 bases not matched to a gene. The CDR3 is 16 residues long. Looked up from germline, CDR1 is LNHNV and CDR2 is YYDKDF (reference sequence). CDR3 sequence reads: CATSRTSGGPTDTQYF. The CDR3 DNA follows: TGTGCCACCAGCAGAACTAGCGGCGGGCCCACAGATACGCAGTATTTT. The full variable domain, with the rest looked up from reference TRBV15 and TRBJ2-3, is DAMVIQNPRYQVTQFGKPVTLSCSQTLNHNVMYWYQQKSSQAPKLLFHYYDKDFNNEADTPDNFQSRRPNTSFCFLDIRSPGLGDTAMYLCATSRTSGGPTDTQYFGPGTRLTVL.

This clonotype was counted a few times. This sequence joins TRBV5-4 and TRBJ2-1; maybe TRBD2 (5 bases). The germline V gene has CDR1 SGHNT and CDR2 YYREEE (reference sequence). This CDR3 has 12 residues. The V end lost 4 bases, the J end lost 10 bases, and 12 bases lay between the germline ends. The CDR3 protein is CASSPGKVEQFF. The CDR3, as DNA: TGTGCCAGCAGCCCGGGGAAGGTCGAGCAGTTCTTC.

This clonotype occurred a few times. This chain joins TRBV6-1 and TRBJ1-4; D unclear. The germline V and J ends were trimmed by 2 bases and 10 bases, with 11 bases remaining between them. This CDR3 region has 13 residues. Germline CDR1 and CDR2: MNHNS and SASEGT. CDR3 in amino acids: CASSELVPPKLFF. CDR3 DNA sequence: TGTGCCAGCAGTGAACTCGTGCCGCCAAAACTGTTTTTT.

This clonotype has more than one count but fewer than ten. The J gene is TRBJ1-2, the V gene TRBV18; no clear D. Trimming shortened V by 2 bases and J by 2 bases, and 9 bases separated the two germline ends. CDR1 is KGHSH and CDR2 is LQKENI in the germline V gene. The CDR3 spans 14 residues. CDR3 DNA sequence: TGTGCCAGCTCACCAGCAGGAGGGAACTATGGCTACACCTTC. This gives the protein CASSPAGGNYGYTF.

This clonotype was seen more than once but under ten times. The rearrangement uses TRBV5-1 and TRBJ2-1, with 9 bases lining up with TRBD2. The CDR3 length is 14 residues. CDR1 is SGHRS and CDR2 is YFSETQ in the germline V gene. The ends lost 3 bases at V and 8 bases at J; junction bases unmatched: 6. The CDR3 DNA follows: TGCGCCAGCAGCTCCAGGACTAGCGTCGATGAGCAGTTCTTC. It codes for CASSSRTSVDEQFF.

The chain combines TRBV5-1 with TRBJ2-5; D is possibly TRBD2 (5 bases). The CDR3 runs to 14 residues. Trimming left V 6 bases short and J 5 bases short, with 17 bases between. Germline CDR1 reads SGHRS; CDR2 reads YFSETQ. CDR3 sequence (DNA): TGCGCCAGCAATCGCGGCGGGCCCAGGGAGACCCAGTACTTC. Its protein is CASNRGGPRETQYF. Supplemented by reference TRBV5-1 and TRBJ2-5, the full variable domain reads KAGVTQTPRYLIKTRGQQVTLSCSPISGHRSVSWYQQTPGQGLQFLFEYFSETQRNKGNFPGRFSGRQFSNSRSEMNVSTLELGDSALYLCASNRGGPRETQYFGPGTRLLVL.

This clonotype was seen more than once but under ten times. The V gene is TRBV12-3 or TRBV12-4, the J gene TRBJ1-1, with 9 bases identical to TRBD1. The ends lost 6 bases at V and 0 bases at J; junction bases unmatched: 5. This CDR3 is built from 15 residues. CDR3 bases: TGTGCCAGCAGGTTCAGGACAGGGGTGAACACTGAAGCTTTCTTT. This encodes CASRFRTGVNTEAFF.

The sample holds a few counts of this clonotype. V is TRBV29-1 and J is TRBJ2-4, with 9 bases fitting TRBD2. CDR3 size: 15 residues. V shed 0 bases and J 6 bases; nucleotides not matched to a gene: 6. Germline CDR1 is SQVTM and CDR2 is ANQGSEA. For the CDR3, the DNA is TGCAGCGTTGAAGATAGGGCTAGCGGGGCAAACATTCAGTACTTC. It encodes CSVEDRASGANIQYF.

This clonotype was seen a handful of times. CDR3 sequence (DNA): TGTGCCAGCAGCGCCAACTCTGGGGCCAACGTCCTGACTTTC. As protein: CASSANSGANVLTF. This chain links TRBV11-2 with TRBJ2-6; D is undetermined. The CDR3 sequence is 14 residues long. V gave up 5 bases and J gave up 0 bases, with 5 bases separating them. Germline V gives CDR1 SGHAT, CDR2 FQNNGV.